This TCR beta chain comes out of a study of T-cell reconstitution after alpha-beta-depleted transplantation in children. The CDR3 is 15 residues long. Trimming removed 4 bases from V and 0 bases from J, with 10 bases in between. Germline CDR1 and CDR2: SGHRS and YFSETQ. This clonotype was recorded many times. Library preparation (for TCRbeta) was performed with unique molecular identifiers. MiXCR was run by TCRdb on the PCR reads, yielding one entry per CDR3 protein. The sample includes approximately 150,000 distinct CDR3 sequences, about 8.8% of them seen just once. This sequence joins TRBV5-1 and TRBJ2-2, with a weak D call TRBD1 (6 bases). This TCR was sampled from a female patient aged 2-10 years who had a stem cell transplant for congenital amegakaryocytic thrombocytopenia, so the T cells may come from the graft donor. The sample consisted of PBMCs, mostly from graft donor cells, taken 180 days after TCRalphabeta/CD19-depleted stem cell transplant. This chain's CDR3 is CASSLTGTNTGELFF. Here the CDR3 DNA reads TGCGCCAGCAGCCTTACAGGGACGAACACCGGGGAGCTGTTTTTT.